The following is a TCR beta chain sequence with its context. What it binds is not known. CD4+ cells underwent separation, giving CD45RA+ naive and CD45RA-negative memory subsets. This sample is drawn from a study of shared clonotypes between healthy human individuals. Sequencing was performed with immunoSEQ multiplex PCR; in TCRdb, only in-frame clones are kept and a portion is missing. The sample has millions of clones; more than 80% are singletons. Findings and limits, study-wide: As a rule, naive subsets had a larger estimated richness than memory subsets.

The CDR3 runs 15 residues. From germline, CDR1 is SGHRS and CDR2 YFSETQ. The V gene end was trimmed by 2 bases and the J gene end by 3 bases; junction bases not matched to a gene: 6. The sample consisted of naive CD4+ T cells sorted from blood. The subset denotes: CD45RA+ positively selected. The genes are TRBV5-1 and TRBJ1-2; 8 bases fit TRBD1. This TCR derives from a young man in good health. CDR3 protein: CASSLTGTGYYGYTF. In DNA, the CDR3 is TGCGCCAGCAGCTTAACCGGGACAGGATACTATGGCTACACCTTC.